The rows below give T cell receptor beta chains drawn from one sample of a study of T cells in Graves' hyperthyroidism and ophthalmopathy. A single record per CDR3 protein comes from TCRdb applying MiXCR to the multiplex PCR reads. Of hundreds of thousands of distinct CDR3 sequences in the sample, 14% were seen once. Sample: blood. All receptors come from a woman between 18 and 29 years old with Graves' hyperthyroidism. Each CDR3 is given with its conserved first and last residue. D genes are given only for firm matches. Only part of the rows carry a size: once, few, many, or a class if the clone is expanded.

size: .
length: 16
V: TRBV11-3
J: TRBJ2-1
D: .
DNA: TGTGCCAGCAGCTCCAACGGGCCTTCCCGGTACAATGAGCAGTTCTTC
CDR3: CASSSNGPSRYNEQFF

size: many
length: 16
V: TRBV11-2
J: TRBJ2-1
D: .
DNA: TGTGCCAGCAGCTTCCATCAGGGCAGCTCCTACAATGAGCAGTTCTTC
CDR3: CASSFHQGSSYNEQFF

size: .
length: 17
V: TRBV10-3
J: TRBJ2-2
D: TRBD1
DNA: TGTGCCATCAGTGACCCTGGACAGGGGGAAAACACCGGGGAGCTGTTTTTT
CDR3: CAISDPGQGENTGELFF

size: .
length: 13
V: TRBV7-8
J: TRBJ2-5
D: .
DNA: TGTGCCACAGAACAGGGTGCCCAAGAGACCCAGTACTTC
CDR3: CATEQGAQETQYF

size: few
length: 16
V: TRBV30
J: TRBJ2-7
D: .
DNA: TGTGCCTGGAGGCCCGGAACAGGGTTGGTAGCCTACGAGCAGTACTTC
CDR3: CAWRPGTGLVAYEQYF

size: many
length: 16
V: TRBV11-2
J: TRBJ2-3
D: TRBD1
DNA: TGTGCCAGCAGTCGCCGGGACAGGACCCGCACAGATACGCAGTATTTT
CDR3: CASSRRDRTRTDTQYF

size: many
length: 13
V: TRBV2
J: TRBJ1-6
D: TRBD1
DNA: TGTGCCAGCAGGGGACAGGGCGGTTCACCCCTCCACTTT
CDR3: CASRGQGGSPLHF

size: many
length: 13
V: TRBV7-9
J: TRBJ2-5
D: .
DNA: TGTGCCAGCAGCCAAGGGTCAAGAGAGACCCAGTACTTC
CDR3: CASSQGSRETQYF

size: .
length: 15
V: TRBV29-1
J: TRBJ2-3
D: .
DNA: TGCAGCGTTGAAGATCGTGGGGCCTCCACAGATACGCAGTATTTT
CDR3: CSVEDRGASTDTQYF

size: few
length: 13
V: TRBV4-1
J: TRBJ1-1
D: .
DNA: TGCGCCAGCAGCCAGACCGCTGTCACTGAAGCTTTCTTT
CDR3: CASSQTAVTEAFF

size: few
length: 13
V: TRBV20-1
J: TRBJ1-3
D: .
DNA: TGCAGTGCTAGAAAGTTCTCTGGAAACACCATATATTTT
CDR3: CSARKFSGNTIYF

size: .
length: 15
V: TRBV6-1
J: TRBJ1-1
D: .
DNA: TGTGCCAGCACCGATCCGGGACAAATGAACACTGAAGCTTTCTTT
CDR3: CASTDPGQMNTEAFF

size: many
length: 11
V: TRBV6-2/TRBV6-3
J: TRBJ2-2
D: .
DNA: TGTGTTAGCGGCGACACCGGGGAGCTGTTTTTT
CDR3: CVSGDTGELFF

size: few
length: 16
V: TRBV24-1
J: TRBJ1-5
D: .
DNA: TGTGCCACCAGTGATTTGCATGGAGACAGCAATCAGCCCCAGCATTTT
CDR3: CATSDLHGDSNQPQHF

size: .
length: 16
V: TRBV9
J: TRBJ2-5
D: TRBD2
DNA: TGTGCCAGCAGCGTAGCTAGCGGGAAACGGCTCGAGACCCAGTACTTC
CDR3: CASSVASGKRLETQYF

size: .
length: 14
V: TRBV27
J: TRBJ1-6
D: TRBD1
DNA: TGTGCCAGCACCAAGGACAGGGGGAGTTCACCCCTCCACTTT
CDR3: CASTKDRGSSPLHF

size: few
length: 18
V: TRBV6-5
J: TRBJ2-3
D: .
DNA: TGTGCCAGCAGTTACCTTGGAGCAGGGTCATCTAGCACAGATACGCAGTATTTT
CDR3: CASSYLGAGSSSTDTQYF

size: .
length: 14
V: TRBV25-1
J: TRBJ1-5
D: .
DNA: TGTGCCAGCAGCCCGCTGGGAGAATTTCAGCCCCAGCATTTT
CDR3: CASSPLGEFQPQHF

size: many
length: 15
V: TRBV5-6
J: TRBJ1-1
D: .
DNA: TGTGCCAGCAGGCCAAGAGGACGGCGGAACACTGAAGCTTTCTTT
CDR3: CASRPRGRRNTEAFF

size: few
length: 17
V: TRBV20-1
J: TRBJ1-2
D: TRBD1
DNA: TGCAGTGCTAGAGATCCCTCACCGACAGGGGTTTATGATGGCTACACCTTC
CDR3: CSARDPSPTGVYDGYTF

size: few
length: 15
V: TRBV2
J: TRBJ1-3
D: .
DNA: TGTGCCAGCACCCGACAGGAACTCTCTGGAAACACCATATATTTT
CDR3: CASTRQELSGNTIYF

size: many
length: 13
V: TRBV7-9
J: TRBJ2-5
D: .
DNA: TGTGCCAGCAGCGAAGAATTCCAAGAGACCCAGTACTTC
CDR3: CASSEEFQETQYF

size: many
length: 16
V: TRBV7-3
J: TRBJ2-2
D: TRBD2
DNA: TGTGCCAGCAGCTCACAGGGACTAGCGGGTACCGGGGAGCTGTTTTTT
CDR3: CASSSQGLAGTGELFF

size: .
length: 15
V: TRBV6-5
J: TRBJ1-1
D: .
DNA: TGTGCCAGCAGTTACTCGACCGGGGCTGGGACTGAAGCTTTCTTT
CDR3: CASSYSTGAGTEAFF

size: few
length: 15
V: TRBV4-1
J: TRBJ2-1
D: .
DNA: TGCGCCAGCAGCATAGTCTTGGACTCCTACAATGAACAGTTCTTC
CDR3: CASSIVLDSYNEQFF

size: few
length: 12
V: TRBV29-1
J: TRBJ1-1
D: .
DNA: TGCAGCGTGTCCCCCGGGAACGCTGAAGCTTTCTTT
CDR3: CSVSPGNAEAFF

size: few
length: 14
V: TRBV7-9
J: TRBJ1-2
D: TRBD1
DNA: TGTGCCAGCAGCTCCTCGACAGGGGACTATGGCTACACCTTC
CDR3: CASSSSTGDYGYTF

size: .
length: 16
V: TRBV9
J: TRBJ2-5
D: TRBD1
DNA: TGTGCCAGCAGCGTTCCCCGGGACAGGGGGGAAGAGACCCAGTACTTC
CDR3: CASSVPRDRGEETQYF

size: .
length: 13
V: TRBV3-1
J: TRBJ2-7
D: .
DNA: TGTGCCAGCAGCAACCGGGCCGCCCGCGAGCAGTACTTC
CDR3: CASSNRAAREQYF

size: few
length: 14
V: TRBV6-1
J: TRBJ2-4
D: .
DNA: TGTGCCAGCAGTGTGTGGAGTTCCAAAAACATTCAGTACTTC
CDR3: CASSVWSSKNIQYF

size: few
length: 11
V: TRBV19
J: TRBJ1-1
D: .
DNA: TGTGCCAGTACGTCGGCTTTGGAAGCTTTCTTT
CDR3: CASTSALEAFF

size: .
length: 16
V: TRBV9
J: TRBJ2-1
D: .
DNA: TGTGCCAGCAGCACCCTAGGGGCTAGGGCCTACAATGAGCAGTTCTTC
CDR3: CASSTLGARAYNEQFF

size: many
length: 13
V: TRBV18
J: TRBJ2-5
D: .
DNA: TGTGCCAGCTCACCATTGCCACGAGAGACCCAGTACTTC
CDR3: CASSPLPRETQYF

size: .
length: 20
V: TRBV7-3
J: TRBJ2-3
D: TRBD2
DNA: TGTGCCAGCAGCTTAGCTAGTTTCGGGACTAGCGGGGGCGGCACAGATACGCAGTATTTT
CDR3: CASSLASFGTSGGGTDTQYF

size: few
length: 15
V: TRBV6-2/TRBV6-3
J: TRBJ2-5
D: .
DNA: TGTGCCAGCAGTACTTGGGACCACCAAGCAGAGACCCAGTACTTC
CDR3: CASSTWDHQAETQYF

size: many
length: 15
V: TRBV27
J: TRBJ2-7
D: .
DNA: TGTGCCAGCAGTTCACCGGGACGGACTACCTACGAGCAGTACTTC
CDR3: CASSSPGRTTYEQYF

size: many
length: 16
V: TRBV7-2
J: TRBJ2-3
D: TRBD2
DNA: TGTGCCAGCAGCGGAGGGGCGGGAGTAAGGGCAGATACGCAGTATTTT
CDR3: CASSGGAGVRADTQYF

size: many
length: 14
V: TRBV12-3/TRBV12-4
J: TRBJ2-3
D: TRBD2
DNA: TGTGCCAGCAGTTCCGGACTAGCTCCAGATACGCAGTATTTT
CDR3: CASSSGLAPDTQYF

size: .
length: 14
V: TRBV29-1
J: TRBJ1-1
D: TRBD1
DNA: TGCAGCGTGAAATTACAGGGGGCAGACACTGAAGCTTTCTTT
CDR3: CSVKLQGADTEAFF

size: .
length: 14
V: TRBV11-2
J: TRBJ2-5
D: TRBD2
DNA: TGTGCCAGCAGCTCGAAAATACTAGCGGGGACCCAGTACTTC
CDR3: CASSSKILAGTQYF

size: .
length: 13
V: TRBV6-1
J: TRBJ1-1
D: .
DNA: TGTGCCAGCAGTAAAAAGATACTCACTGAAGCTTTCTTT
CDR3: CASSKKILTEAFF

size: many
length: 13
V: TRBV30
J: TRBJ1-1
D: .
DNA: TGTGCCTGGAAATGGACAGAGGGCACTGAAGCTTTCTTT
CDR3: CAWKWTEGTEAFF

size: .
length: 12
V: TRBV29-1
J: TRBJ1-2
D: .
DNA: TGCAGCGTTGAAAGGGGTATCTATGGCTACACCTTC
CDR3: CSVERGIYGYTF

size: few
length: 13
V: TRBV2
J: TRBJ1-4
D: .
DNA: TGTGCCAGCACGAGAGGGTTTAATGAAAAACTGTTTTTT
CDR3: CASTRGFNEKLFF

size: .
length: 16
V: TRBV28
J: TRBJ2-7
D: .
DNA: TGTGCCAGCAGTTTGGGCGGGTGGGCGGTTGCCTACGAGCAGTACTTC
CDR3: CASSLGGWAVAYEQYF

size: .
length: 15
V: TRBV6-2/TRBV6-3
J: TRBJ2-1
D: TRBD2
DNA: TGTGCCAGCAGTCCGGCGGGACTAGCCCTGAATGAGCAGTTCTTC
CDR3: CASSPAGLALNEQFF